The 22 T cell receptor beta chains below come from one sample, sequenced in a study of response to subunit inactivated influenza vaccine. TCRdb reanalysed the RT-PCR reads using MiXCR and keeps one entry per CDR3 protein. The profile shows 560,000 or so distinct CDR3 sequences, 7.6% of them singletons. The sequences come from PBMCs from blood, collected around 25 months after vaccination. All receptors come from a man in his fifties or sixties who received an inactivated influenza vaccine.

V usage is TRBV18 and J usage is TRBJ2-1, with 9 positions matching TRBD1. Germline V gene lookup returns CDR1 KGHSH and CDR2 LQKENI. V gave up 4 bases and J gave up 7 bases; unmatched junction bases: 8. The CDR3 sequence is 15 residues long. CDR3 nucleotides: TGTGCCAGCTCACAGGGACAGGGTATTCGGAATGAGCAGTTCTTC. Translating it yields CASSQGQGIRNEQFF.

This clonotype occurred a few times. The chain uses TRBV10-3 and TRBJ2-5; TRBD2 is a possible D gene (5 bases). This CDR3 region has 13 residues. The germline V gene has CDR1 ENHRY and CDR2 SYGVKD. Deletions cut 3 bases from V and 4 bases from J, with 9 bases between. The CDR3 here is CAISDAGGETQYF. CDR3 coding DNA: TGTGCCATCAGTGACGCGGGCGGAGAGACCCAGTACTTC.

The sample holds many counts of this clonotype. CDR3 protein: CASSLTAGARDTQYF. DNA of the CDR3: TGTGCCAGCAGCTTGACGGCGGGAGCGAGAGATACGCAGTATTTT. The rearrangement links TRBV7-9 to TRBJ2-3; 7 nucleotides align to TRBD2. Germline CDR1 SEHNR, CDR2 FQNEAQ (reference sequence). The CDR3 is 15 amino acids. V shed 3 bases and J 5 bases; nucleotides not matched to a gene: 8.

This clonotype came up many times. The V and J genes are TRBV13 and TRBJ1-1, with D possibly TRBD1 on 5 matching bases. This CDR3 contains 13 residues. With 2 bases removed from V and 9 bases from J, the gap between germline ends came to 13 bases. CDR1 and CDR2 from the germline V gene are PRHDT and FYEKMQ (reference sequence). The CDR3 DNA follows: TGTGCCAGCAGCTTACAGGGAAGGGAGAAAGCTTTCTTT. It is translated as CASSLQGREKAFF.

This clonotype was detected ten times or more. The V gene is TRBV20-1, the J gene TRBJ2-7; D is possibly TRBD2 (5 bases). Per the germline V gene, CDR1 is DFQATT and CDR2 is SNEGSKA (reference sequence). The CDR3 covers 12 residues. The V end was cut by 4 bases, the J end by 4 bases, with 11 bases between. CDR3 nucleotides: TGCAGTGCTACCAGGCCGGGGTACGAGCAGTACTTC. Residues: CSATRPGYEQYF.

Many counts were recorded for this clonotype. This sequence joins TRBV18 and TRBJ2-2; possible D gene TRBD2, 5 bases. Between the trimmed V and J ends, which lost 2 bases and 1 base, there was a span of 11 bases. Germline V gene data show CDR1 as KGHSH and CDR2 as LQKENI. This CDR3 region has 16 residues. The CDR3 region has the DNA TGTGCCAGCTCACCAAACAGCGGCCAGAACACCGGGGAGCTGTTTTTT. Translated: CASSPNSGQNTGELFF.

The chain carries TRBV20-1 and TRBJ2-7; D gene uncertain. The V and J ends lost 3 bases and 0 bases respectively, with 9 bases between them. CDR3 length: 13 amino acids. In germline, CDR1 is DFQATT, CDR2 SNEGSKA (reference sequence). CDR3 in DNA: TGCAGTGCTAGCAACTTACTCTCCTACGAGCAGTACTTC. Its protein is CSASNLLSYEQYF.

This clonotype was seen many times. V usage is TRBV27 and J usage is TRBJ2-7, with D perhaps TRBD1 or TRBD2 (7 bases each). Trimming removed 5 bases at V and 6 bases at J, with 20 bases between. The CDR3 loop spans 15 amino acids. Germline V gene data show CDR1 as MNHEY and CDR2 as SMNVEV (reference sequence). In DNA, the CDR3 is TGTGCCAGCAGTCCCCAGGGGGGGTACCTACGCGAGCAGTACTTC. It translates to CASSPQGGYLREQYF.

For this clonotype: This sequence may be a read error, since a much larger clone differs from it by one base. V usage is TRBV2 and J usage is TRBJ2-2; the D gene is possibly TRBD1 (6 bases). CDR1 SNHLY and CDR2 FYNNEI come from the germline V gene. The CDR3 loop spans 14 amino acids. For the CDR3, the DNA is TGTGCCGGCAGTGTCAGAACAGGGACCAGGGGGCTGTTTTTT. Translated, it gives CAGSVRTGTRGLFF.

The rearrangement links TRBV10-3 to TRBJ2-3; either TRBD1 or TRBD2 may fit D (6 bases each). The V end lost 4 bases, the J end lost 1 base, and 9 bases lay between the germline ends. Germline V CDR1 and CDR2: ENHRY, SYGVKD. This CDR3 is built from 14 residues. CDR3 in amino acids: CAISGRGGTDTQYF. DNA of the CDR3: TGTGCCATCAGTGGTAGGGGGGGCACAGATACGCAGTATTTT.

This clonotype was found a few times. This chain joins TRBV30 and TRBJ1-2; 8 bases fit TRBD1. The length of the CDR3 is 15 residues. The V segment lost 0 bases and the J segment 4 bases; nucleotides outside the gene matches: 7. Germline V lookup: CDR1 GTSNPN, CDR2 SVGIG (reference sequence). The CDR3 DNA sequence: TGTGCCTGGAGTGTCGGGACAGGCCGATCCTATGGCTACACCTTC. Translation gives CAWSVGTGRSYGYTF.

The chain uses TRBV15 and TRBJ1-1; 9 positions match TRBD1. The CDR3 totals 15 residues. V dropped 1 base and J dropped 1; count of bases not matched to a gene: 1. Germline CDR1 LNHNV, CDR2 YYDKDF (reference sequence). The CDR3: CATSRGTGENTEAFF. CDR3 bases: TGTGCCACCAGCAGAGGGACAGGGGAGAACACTGAAGCTTTCTTT.

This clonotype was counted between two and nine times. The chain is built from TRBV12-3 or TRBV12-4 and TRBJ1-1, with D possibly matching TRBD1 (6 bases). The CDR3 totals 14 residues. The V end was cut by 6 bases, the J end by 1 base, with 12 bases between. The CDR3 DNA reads TGTGCCAGCAGCATAGCAGGGGCGAACACTGAAGCTTTCTTT. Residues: CASSIAGANTEAFF.

The CDR3 region is CASSLDRLEQYF. The CDR3 nucleotides read TGCGCCAGCAGCTTGGATAGACTCGAGCAGTACTTC. This chain connects TRBV5-1 to TRBJ2-7; no reliable D call. V was trimmed by 0 bases and J by 6 bases, leaving 7 bases between them. This CDR3 is 12 amino acids long. The V gene's germline CDR1 is SGHRS and CDR2 YFSETQ.

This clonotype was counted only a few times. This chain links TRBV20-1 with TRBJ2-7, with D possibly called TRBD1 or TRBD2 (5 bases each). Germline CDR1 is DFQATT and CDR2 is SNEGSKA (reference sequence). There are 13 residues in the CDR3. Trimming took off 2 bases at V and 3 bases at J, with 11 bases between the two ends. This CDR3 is CSARPGTLYEQYF. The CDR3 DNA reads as TGCAGTGCTAGACCCGGGACCCTCTACGAGCAGTACTTC.

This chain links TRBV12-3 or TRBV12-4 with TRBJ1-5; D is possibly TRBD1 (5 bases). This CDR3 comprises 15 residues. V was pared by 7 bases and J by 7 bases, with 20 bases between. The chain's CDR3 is CASKGAAGRRQPQHF. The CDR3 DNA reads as TGTGCCAGCAAGGGAGCAGCAGGGCGGCGGCAGCCCCAGCATTTT.

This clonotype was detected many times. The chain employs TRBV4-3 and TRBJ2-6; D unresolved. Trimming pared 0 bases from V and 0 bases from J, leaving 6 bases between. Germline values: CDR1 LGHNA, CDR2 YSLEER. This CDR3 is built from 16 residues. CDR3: CASSQDRSSGANVLTF. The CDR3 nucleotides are TGCGCCAGCAGCCAAGATAGGAGCTCTGGGGCCAACGTCCTGACTTTC.

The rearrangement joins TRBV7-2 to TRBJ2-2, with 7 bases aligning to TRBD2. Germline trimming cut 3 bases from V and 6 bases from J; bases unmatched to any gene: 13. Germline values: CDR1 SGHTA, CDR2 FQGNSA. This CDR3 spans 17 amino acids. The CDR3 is CASSFRRGGSFSGELFF. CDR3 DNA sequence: TGTGCCAGCAGCTTTAGGAGGGGCGGGAGTTTTTCCGGGGAGCTGTTTTTT.

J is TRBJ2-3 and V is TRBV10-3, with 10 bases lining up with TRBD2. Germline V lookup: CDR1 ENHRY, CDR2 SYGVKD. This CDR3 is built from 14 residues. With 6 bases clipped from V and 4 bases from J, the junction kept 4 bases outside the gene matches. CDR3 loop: CAIRLAGGADTQYF. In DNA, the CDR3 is TGTGCCATCAGATTAGCGGGAGGAGCAGATACGCAGTATTTT.

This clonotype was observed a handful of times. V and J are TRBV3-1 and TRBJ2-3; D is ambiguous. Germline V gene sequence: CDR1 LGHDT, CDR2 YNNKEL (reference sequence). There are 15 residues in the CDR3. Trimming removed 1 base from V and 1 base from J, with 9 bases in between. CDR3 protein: CASSQGQIGTDTQYF. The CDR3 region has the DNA TGTGCCAGCAGCCAAGGGCAGATAGGCACAGATACGCAGTATTTT.

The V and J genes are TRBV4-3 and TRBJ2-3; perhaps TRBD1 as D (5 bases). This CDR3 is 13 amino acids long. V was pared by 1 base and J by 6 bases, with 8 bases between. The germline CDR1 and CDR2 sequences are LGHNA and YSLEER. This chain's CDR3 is CASSQAGRDTQYF. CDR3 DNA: TGCGCCAGCAGCCAAGCAGGGCGGGATACGCAGTATTTT.

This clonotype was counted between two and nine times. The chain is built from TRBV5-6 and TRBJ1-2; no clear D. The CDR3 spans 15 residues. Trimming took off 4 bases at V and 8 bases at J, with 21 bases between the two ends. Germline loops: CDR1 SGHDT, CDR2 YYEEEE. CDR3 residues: CASSRLSLPDGGYTF. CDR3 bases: TGTGCCAGCAGCCGGCTTAGTCTTCCCGACGGGGGCTACACCTTC.